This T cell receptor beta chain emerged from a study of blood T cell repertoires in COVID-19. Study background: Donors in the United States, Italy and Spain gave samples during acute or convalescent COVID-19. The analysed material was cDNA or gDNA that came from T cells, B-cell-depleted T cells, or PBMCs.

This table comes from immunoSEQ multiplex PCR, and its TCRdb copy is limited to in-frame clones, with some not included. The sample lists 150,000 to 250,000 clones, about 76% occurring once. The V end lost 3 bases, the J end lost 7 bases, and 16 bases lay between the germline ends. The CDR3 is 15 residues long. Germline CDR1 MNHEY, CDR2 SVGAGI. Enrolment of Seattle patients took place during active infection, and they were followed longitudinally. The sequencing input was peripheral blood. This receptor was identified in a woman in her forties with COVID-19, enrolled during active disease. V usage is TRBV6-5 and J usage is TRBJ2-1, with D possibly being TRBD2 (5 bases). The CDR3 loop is CASSYQYYPGNEQFF. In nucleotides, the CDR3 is TGTGCCAGCAGTTATCAGTACTACCCGGGGAATGAGCAGTTCTTC.